The 7 T cell receptor beta chains below all came from one sample that was sequenced in a study of T cells in Graves' hyperthyroidism and ophthalmopathy. It was RNA transcripts that yielded the amplified TCR beta CDR3 regions. TCR CDR3 underwent first-round RT-PCR with the HTBI primer set. TCRdb ran MiXCR on the multiplex PCR reads and lists one entry per CDR3 protein. The repertoire includes under 350,000 distinct CDR3 sequences, approximately 22% of them detected once, and around 48% sits in the top ten. Material for sequencing was blood. Every receptor here comes from a woman between 50 and 59 years old with Graves' hyperthyroidism.

The chain links TRBV19 to TRBJ2-3, with 14 bases that match TRBD2. CDR1 and CDR2 from the germline V gene are LNHDA and SQIVND (reference sequence). V was pared by 5 bases and J by 5 bases, with 9 bases of the junction left unmatched. CDR3 length equals 17 residues. The CDR3 DNA follows: TGTGCCAGTAGTCCGACTAGCGGGAGGGCCGGCGGAGATACGCAGTATTTT. Its translation is CASSPTSGRAGGDTQYF.

This clonotype was seen a few times. The rearrangement links TRBV12-3 or TRBV12-4 to TRBJ2-3, with D possibly matching TRBD2 (6 bases). The CDR3 runs 15 residues. The V end was cut by 3 bases, the J end by 1 base, with 11 bases between. As DNA, the CDR3 is TGTGCCAGCAGTTTTTGGCGGGACCGCACAGATACGCAGTATTTT. It specifies CASSFWRDRTDTQYF.

This chain joins TRBV19 and TRBJ2-4, with 9 positions matching TRBD1. V gave up 6 bases and J gave up 10 bases; unmatched junction bases: 10. The CDR3 totals 14 residues. The V gene's germline CDR1 is LNHDA and CDR2 SQIVND (reference sequence). For the CDR3, the DNA is TGTGCCAGTAGACCCCCGGGACAGGGTCCTATTCAGTACTTC. This translates into CASRPPGQGPIQYF.

This clonotype was counted ten times or more. The chain combines TRBV14 with TRBJ2-1; TRBD2 matches 8 bases. Germline-derived CDR1 and CDR2 are SGHDN and FVKESK. The CDR3 loop spans 17 amino acids. J gave up 8 bases and V 0 bases, and 12 bases lay outside the gene matches. The CDR3: CASSQESPGTSPHEQFF. The CDR3 DNA reads TGTGCCAGCAGCCAAGAAAGCCCCGGGACTAGTCCCCATGAGCAGTTCTTC.

V gene TRBV30 combines with J gene TRBJ1-2; D is ambiguous. CDR1 and CDR2 (germline): GTSNPN, SVGIG (reference sequence). The CDR3 has 11 amino acids. Trimming left V 3 bases short and J 2 bases short, with 4 bases between. The DNA of the CDR3 is TGTGCCTGGAGGCCAAACTATGGCTACACCTTC. Its protein is CAWRPNYGYTF.

This clonotype was counted at least ten times. The rearrangement links TRBV6-1 to TRBJ2-1; D not certain. The CDR3 runs 14 residues. Between the trimmed V and J ends, which lost 5 bases and 5 bases, there was a span of 13 bases. Per germline, CDR1 MNHNS and CDR2 SASEGT. CDR3 bases: TGTGCCAGCAGTTCAGGACGGAACAACAATGAGCAGTTCTTC. Translated: CASSSGRNNNEQFF.

The chain uses TRBV5-1 and TRBJ1-4; no reliable D call. The CDR3 loop spans 13 amino acids. The germline V gene has CDR1 SGHRS and CDR2 YFSETQ. V lost 4 bases to trimming and J lost 8 bases, with 12 bases between them. As DNA, the CDR3 is TGCGCCAGCAGCATTGGCGGTGGGGAAAAACTGTTTTTT. It encodes CASSIGGGEKLFF.